The entry below gives a single TCR beta chain sequence along with its context. Its antigen is not identified. Germline CDR1 is SEHNR and CDR2 is FQNEAQ (reference sequence). CDR3 length: 11 residues. The germline V and J ends were trimmed by 5 bases and 5 bases, with 7 bases remaining between them. This entry belongs to a study of ipilimumab plus nivolumab after autologous stem cell transplantation. General observations from the study: Per the authors, repertoire, Treg and microbiota data justify further study.

Only in-frame clones appear in the TCRdb table, and some are missing; sequencing was by immunoSEQ multiplex PCR. The data contain more than 9,000 clones, 60% to 70% of them singletons. The TCR sequence derives from a female donor with multiple myeloma. This chain joins TRBV7-9 and TRBJ2-7; D unresolved. The sequencing here drew on PBMCs, taken in a trial of ipilimumab plus nivolumab as post-transplant consolidation. CDR3 protein: CASSPTHEQYF. The CDR3 coding sequence is TGTGCCAGCAGCCCTACCCACGAGCAGTACTTC.